The source of this T cell receptor beta chain is a study of shared clonotypes between healthy human individuals. Study-wide points: With four donors compared, roughly 5% of naive CD4 clonotypes were shared.

CD45RA-negative memory and CD45RA+ naive subsets were split from the CD4+ cells. This table comes from immunoSEQ multiplex PCR, and its TCRdb copy is limited to in-frame clones, with some not included. This table holds 2.3 million or so clones, roughly 93% found once. Germline CDR1 and CDR2: MDHEN and SYDVKM. This CDR3 has 17 amino acids. The trim removed 4 bases at V and 1 base at J, leaving 13 bases unmatched. Points on this clone: Its antigen is not known.

The chain uses TRBV28 and TRBJ2-7; 7 nucleotides agree with TRBD1. The sample consisted of naive CD4+ T cells from PBMCs. The sample's subset: CD45RA+ positively selected. The origin of this receptor is a man younger than 35 in good health. Some clones in this sample may be carry-over from other donors' samples. DNA of the CDR3: TGTGCCAGCAGTTCTGGGACAGCGCCTTGGGCGTCCTACGAGCAGTACTTC. Amino acid sequence: CASSSGTAPWASYEQYF.